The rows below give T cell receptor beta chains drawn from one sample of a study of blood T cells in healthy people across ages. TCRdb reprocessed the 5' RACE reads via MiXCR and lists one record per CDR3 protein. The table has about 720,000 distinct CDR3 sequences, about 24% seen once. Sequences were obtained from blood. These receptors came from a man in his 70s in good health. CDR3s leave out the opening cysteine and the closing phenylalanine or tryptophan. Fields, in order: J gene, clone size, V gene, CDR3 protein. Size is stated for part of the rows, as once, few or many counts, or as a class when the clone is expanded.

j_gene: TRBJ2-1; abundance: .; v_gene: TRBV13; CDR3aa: ASSLDRNYNEQF
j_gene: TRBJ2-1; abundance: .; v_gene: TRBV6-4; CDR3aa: ASSDLLTSGYNEQF
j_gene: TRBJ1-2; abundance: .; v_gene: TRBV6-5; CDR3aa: AGSPSRTGYYGYT
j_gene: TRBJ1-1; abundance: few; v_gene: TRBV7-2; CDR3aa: ASSLEGTGDTEAF
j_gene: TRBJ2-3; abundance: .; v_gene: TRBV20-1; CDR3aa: SARWAGVTDTQY
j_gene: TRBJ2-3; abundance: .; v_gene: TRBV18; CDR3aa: ASSPSGFKDTQY
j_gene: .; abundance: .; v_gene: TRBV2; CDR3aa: ASGPVQETQY
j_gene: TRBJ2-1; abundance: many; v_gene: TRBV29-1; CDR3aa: SVEGLTNEQF
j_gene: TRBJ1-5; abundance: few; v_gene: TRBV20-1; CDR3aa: SASLNRGLGQPQH
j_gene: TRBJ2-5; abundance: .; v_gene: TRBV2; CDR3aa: ASSPTGNRETQY
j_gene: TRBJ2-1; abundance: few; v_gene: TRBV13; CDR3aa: ASISGGYLPYNEQF
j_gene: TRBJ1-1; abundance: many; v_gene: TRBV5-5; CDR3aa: ASSLTGVGTNTEAF
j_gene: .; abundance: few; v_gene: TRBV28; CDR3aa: ASKGGQTYEQY
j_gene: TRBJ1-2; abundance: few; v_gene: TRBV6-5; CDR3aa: ASKRGQGDGYT
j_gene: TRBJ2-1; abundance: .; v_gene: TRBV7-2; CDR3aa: ASSLEPRDYNEQF
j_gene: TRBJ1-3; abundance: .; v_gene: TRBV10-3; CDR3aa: AISEGPNSGNTIY
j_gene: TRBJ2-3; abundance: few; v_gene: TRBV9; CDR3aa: ASSVVRGGSTDTQY
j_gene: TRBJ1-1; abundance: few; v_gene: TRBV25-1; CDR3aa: ASSLRAEAF
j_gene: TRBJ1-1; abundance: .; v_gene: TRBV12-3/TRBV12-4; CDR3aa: ASLPGQGNTEAF
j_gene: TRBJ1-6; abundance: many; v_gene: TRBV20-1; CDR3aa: SAREQGGSYNSPLH
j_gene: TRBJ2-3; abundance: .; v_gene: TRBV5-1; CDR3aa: ASSLGDRGIH
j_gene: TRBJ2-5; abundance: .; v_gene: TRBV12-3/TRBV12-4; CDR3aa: ASSSQVGETQY
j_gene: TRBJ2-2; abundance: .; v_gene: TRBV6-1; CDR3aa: ASSASGGNTGELF
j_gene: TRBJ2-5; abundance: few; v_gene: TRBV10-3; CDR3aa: AISAVTSGQETQY
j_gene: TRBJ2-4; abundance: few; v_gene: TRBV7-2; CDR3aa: ASSLRLAGLAKNIQY
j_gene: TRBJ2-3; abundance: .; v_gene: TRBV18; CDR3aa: ASSPTPTRRTDTQY
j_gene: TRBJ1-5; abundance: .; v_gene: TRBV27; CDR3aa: ASSLSARDSFYSNQPQH
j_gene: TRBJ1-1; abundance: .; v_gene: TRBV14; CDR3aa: ASGQNRVNTEAF
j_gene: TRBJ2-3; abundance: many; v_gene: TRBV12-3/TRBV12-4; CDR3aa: ASSFSDRGETQY
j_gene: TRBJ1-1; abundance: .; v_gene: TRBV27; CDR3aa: ASSLSSGGSTEAF
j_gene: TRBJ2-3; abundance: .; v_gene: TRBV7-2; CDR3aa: ASSPRRGGSDTQY
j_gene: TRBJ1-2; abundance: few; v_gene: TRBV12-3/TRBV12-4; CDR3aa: ASGRLGGYT
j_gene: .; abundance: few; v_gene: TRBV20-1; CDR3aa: SASSGGAGNEQF
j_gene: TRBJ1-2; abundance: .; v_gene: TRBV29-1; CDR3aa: SVERSFFYGYT
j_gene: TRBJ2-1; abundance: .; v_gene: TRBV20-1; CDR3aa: SARGSVSGGANEQF
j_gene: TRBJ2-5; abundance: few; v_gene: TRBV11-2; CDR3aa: ASNLSAGTQY
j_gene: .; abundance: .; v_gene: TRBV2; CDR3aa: ASSELAGDQETQY
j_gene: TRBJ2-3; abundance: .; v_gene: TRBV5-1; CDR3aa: ASSTGITTDAQY
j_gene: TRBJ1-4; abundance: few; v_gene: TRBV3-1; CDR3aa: ASSQEAATNEKLF
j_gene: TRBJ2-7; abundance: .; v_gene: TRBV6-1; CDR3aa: ASSEPEQGAYEQY
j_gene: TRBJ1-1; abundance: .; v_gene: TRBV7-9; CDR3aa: ASSHRGQWNTEAF
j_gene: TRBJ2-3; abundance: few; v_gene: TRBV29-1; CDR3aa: SGQLAGGPDTQY
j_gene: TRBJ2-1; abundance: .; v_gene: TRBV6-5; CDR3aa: ASRTAGYRGEQF
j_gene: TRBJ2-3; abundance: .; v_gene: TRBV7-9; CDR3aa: ASSLALNPGTQY
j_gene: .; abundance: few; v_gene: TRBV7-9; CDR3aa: ASSSYRVETQY
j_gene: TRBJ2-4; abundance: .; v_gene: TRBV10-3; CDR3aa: AISESGGKQY
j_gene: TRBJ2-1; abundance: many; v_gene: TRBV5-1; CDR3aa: ASSLVLAGANEQF
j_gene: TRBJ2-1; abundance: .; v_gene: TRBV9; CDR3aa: ASSEGNGLALNEQF
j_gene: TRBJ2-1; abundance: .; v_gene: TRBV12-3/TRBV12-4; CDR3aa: VSRGPVEQF
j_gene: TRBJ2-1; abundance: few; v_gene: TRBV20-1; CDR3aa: SASRGLAGNEQF
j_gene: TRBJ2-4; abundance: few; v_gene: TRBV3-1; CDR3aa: ASSQWNGGPKNIQY
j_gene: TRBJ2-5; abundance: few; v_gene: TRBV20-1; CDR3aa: SAGVPKGGQETQY
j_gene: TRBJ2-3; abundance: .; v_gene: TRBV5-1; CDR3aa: ASSIPSSADTQY
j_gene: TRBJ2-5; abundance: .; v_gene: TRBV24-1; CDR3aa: ATSSGGGETQY
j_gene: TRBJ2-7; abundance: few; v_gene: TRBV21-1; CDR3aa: ASSISGTGNSSYEQY
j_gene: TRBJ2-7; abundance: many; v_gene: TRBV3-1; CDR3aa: ASSSKLPETSASYEQY
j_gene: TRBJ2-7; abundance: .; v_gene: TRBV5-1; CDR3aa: ASTMGSGTYEQY